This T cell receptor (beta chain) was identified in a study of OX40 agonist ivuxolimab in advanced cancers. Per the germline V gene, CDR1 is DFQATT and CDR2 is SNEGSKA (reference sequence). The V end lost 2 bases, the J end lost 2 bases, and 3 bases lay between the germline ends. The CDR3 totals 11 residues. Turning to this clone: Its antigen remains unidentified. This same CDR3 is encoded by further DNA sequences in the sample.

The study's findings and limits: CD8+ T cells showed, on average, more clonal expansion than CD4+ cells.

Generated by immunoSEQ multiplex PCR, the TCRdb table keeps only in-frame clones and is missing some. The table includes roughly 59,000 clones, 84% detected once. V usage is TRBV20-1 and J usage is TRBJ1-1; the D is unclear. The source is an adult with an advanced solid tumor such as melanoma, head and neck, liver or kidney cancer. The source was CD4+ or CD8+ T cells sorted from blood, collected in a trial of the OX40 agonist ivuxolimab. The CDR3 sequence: CSARPNTEAFF. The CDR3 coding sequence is TGCAGTGCTAGACCCAACACTGAAGCTTTCTTT.